This entry lists 13 T cell receptor beta chains sequenced from one sample in a study of CD8 T cells in ankylosing spondylitis. TCRdb reprocessed the 5' RACE reads via MiXCR and lists one record per CDR3 protein. The sample yields some 140,000 distinct CDR3 sequences, 6.5% to 8.5% seen once. Sequences were obtained from synovial fluid, either unsorted or a sorted T cell fraction (not recorded which). The receptors stem from a male donor with ankylosing spondylitis.

This clonotype came up many times. The chain carries TRBV27 and TRBJ2-1, with 7 bases lining up with TRBD2. With V trimmed by 3 bases and J by 3 bases, 8 bases remained unmatched. Germline values: CDR1 MNHEY, CDR2 SMNVEV (reference sequence). The CDR3 sequence is 16 residues long. The DNA for the CDR3 is TGTGCCAGCAGTTTCTTAGGGAGGGCCTTCTACAATGAGCAGTTCTTC. Protein sequence: CASSFLGRAFYNEQFF.

This clonotype was observed a handful of times. The chain uses TRBV5-1 and TRBJ2-7; D tentatively reads TRBD1 or TRBD2 (5 bases each). The ends were cut back, 4 bases at V and 2 bases at J, with 10 bases in the middle. In germline, CDR1 is SGHRS, CDR2 YFSETQ. The CDR3 contains 13 residues. The CDR3 DNA reads TGCGCCAGCAGCAAAGGGGACCCCTACGAGCAGTACTTC. This codes for CASSKGDPYEQYF.

This clonotype was counted only a few times. The chain uses TRBV4-1 and TRBJ2-2; TRBD1 matches 7 bases. The CDR3 sequence is 17 residues long. The V gene end was trimmed by 5 bases and the J gene end by 4 bases; junction bases not matched to a gene: 13. Germline CDR1 is MGHRA and CDR2 is YSYEKL. CDR3 loop: CASSLKGTGVGTGELFF. CDR3 sequence (DNA): TGCGCCAGCAGCTTAAAGGGTACAGGGGTTGGCACCGGGGAGCTGTTTTTT.

V usage is TRBV24-1 and J usage is TRBJ2-3; the D is unclear. The V gene lost 1 base and the J gene lost 5 bases, with 6 bases spanning the gap. The CDR3 is 13 residues long. Germline values: CDR1 KGHDR, CDR2 SFDVKD. CDR3 bases: TGTGCCACCAGTGATTTTATTGGAGATACGCAGTATTTT. This encodes CATSDFIGDTQYF.

The table lists this clonotype with many counts. This chain uses TRBV18 with TRBJ2-5; 9 nucleotides match TRBD1. CDR3 length: 16 amino acids. Per the germline V gene, CDR1 is KGHSH and CDR2 is LQKENI. Trimming cost V 6 bases and J 5 bases; bases outside gene matches: 13. The DNA for the CDR3 is TGTGCCAGCTCGCAACAGGGGGCTCACGGAGGGGAGACCCAGTACTTC. The encoded protein is CASSQQGAHGGETQYF. Combining the CDR3 with reference TRBV18 and TRBJ2-5 gives the whole variable domain NAGVMQNPRHLVRRRGQEARLRCSPMKGHSHVYWYRQLPEEGLKFMVYLQKENIIDESGMPKERFSAEFPKEGPSILRIQQVVRGDSAAYFCASSQQGAHGGETQYFGPGTRLLVL.

This clonotype has a handful of counts. In DNA form, the CDR3 reads TGTGCCAGCAGCCAGGGCCGGGGGCTTACGCAGTATTTT. Its translation is CASSQGRGLTQYF. The rearrangement links TRBV11-1 to TRBJ2-3, with D possibly being TRBD1 or TRBD2 (6 bases each). The germline V gene has CDR1 SGHAT and CDR2 FQDESV (reference sequence). The CDR3 length is 13 residues. Between the trimmed V and J ends, which lost 5 bases and 8 bases, there was a span of 14 bases.

This clonotype was counted many times. The V and J genes are TRBV20-1 and TRBJ2-2; 11 nucleotides align to TRBD1. V lost 5 bases and J lost 0; bases outside the gene matches: 8. The CDR3 runs to 17 residues. Per germline, CDR1 DFQATT and CDR2 SNEGSKA (reference sequence). In DNA, the CDR3 is TGCAGTGCTGGCGGGACAGGGGGTCGTTCGAACACCGGGGAGCTGTTTTTT. Residues: CSAGGTGGRSNTGELFF.

This clonotype was recorded at least ten times. The chain has TRBV29-1 and TRBJ2-3; weak D call: TRBD2 (6 bases). The CDR3 has 15 amino acids. CDR1 SQVTM and CDR2 ANQGSEA come from the germline V gene. V lost 5 bases, J lost 4 bases, and 19 bases lay in between. CDR3 amino acids: CSVLGGKASSDTQYF. Written as DNA, the CDR3 is TGCAGCGTTCTGGGGGGAAAGGCTAGCTCAGATACGCAGTATTTT.

In this sample, this clonotype turned up many times. This chain connects TRBV6-2 or TRBV6-3 to TRBJ2-2; a weak D match, TRBD2 (5 bases). The CDR3 extends over 15 amino acids. Germline V CDR1 and CDR2: MNHEY, SVGEGT. V was cut by 4 bases and J by 4 bases, with 13 bases left in between. The CDR3 reads CASSLTPAGTGELFF. The CDR3 nucleotides are TGTGCCAGCAGTTTAACGCCGGCGGGCACCGGGGAGCTGTTTTTT.

This clonotype was counted at least ten times. The chain recombines TRBV9 with TRBJ2-7; D is possibly TRBD1 (5 bases). CDR1 is SGDLS, CDR2 YYNGEE, per germline. Trimming took off 8 bases at V and 6 bases at J, with 15 bases between the two ends. The CDR3 is made up of 12 amino acids. CDR3 nucleotide sequence: TGTGCCAGTTCCCGAAGGGGTAGCGAGCAGTACTTC. It specifies CASSRRGSEQYF.

The table lists this clonotype with many counts. The V call is TRBV3-1, the J call TRBJ1-3; D is uncertain. Germline V gene data show CDR1 as LGHDT and CDR2 as YNNKEL (reference sequence). This CDR3 is built from 15 residues. Trimming left V 3 bases short and J 0 bases short, with 9 bases between. The CDR3 bases are TGTGCCAGCAGCCAGGGTACTCGCTCTGGAAACACCATATATTTT. Translated, it gives CASSQGTRSGNTIYF.

By sample share, this clonotype is medium-sized (0.01 to 0.1%). The chain uses TRBV7-2 and TRBJ1-5, with 7 bases lining up with TRBD1. The CDR3 has 15 amino acids. Germline CDR1 reads SGHTA; CDR2 reads FQGNSA. J lost 3 bases, V lost 2 bases, and 4 bases had no gene match. Here the CDR3 DNA reads TGTGCCAGCAGCTTAACAGGGGAGGACAATCAGCCCCAGCATTTT. Its protein is CASSLTGEDNQPQHF.

In this sample, this clonotype turned up a few times. V gene TRBV3-1 combines with J gene TRBJ2-1; the match to TRBD2 covers 13 bases. Germline V gives CDR1 LGHDT, CDR2 YNNKEL (reference sequence). J gave up 8 bases and V 0 bases, and 7 bases lay outside the gene matches. This CDR3 has 17 residues. The chain's CDR3 is CASSQEELAGGPHEQFF. The CDR3 coding sequence is TGTGCCAGCAGCCAAGAGGAACTAGCGGGAGGGCCGCATGAGCAGTTCTTC.